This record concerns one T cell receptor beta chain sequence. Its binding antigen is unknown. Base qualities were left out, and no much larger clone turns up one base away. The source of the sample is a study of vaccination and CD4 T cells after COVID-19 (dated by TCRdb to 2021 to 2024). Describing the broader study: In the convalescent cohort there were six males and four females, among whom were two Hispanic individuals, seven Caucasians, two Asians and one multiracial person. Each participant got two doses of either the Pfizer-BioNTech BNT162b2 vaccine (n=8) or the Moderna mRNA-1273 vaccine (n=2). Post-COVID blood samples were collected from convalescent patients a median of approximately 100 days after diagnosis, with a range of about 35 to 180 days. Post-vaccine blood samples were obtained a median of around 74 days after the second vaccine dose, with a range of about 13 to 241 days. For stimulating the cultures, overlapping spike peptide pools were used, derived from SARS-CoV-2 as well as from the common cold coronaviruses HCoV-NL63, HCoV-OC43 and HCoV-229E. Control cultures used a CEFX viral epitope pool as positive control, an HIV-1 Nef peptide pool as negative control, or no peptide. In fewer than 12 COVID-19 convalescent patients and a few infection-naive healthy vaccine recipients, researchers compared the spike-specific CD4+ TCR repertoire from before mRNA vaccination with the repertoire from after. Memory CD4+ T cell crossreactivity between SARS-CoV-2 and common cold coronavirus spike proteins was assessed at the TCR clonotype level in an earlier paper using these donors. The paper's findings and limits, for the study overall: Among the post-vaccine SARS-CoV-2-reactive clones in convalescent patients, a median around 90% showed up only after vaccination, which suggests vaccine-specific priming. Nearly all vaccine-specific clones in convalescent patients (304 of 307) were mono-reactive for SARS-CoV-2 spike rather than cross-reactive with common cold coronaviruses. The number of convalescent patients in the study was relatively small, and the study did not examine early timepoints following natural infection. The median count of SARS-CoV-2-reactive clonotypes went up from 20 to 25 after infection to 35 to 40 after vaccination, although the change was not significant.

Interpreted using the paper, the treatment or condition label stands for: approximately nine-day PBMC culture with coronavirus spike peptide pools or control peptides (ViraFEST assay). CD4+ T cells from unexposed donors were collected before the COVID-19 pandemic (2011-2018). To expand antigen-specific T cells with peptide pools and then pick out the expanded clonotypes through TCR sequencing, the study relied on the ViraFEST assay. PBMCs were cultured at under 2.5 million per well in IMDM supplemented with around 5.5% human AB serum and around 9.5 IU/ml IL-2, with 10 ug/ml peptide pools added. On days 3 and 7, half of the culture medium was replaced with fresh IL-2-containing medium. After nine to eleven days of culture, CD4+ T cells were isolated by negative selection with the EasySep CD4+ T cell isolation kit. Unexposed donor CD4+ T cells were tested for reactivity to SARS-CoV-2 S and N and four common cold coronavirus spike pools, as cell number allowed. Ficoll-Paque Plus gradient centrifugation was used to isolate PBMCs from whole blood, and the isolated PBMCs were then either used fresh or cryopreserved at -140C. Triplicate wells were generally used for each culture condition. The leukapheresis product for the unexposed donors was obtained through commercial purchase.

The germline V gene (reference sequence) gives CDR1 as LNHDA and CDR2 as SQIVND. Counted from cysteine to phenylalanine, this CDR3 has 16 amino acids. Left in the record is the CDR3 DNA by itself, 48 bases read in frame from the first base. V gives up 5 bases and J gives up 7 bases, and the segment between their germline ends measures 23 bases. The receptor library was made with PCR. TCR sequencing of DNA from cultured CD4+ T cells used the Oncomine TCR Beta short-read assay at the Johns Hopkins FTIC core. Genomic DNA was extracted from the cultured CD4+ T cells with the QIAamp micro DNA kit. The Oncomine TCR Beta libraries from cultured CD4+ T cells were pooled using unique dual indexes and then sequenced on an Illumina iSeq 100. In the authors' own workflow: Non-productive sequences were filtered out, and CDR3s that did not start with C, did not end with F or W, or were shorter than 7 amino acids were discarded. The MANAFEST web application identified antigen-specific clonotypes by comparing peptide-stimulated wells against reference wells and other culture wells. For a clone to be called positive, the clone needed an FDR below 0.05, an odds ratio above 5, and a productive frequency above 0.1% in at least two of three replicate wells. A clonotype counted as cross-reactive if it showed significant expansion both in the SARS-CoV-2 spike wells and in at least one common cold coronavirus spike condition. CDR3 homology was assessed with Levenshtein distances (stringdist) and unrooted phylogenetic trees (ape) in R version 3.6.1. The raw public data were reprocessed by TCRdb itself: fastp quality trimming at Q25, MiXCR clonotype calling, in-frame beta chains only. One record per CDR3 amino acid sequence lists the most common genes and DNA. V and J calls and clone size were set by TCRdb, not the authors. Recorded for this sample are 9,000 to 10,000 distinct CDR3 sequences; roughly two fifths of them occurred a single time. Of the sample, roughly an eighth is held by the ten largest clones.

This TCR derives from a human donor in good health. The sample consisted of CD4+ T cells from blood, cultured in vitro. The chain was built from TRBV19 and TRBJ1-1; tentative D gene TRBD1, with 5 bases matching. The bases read TGTGCCAGTAGTTCACATACTGACAGCACTACTATTGAAGCTTTCTTT. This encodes CASSSHTDSTTIEAFF.